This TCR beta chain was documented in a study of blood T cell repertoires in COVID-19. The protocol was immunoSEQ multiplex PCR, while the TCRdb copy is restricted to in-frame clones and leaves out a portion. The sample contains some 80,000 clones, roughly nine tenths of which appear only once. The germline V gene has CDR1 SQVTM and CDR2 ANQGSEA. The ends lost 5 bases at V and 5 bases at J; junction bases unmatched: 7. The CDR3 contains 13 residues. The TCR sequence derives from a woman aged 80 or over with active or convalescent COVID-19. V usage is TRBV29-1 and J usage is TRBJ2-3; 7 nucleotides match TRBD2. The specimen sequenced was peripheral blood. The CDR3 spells CSVKVWGGDTQYF. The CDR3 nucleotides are TGCAGCGTTAAGGTTTGGGGGGGAGATACGCAGTATTTT.